This T cell receptor beta chain was identified during a study of blood T cell repertoires in COVID-19. Study summary: The study drew acute and convalescent COVID-19 samples from the United States, Italy and Spain. The analysed material was cDNA or gDNA that came from T cells, B-cell-depleted T cells, or PBMCs.

In the original analysis: From reference gene primer amplification, estimates of nucleated cell counts were derived. Some clones are missing from TCRdb's copy, which holds only in-frame ones; the method was immunoSEQ multiplex PCR. That table supplies the V and J calls and clone size; D and trimming were determined from the DNA. The sample includes more than 90,000 clones, approximately 80% seen only once; the top ten take 6.2%. Looked up from germline, CDR1 is SQVTM and CDR2 is ANQGSEA. The CDR3 is made up of 15 amino acids. V lost 3 bases and J lost 1; bases outside the gene matches: 2. Material: peripheral blood. This TCR derives from a man between 65 and 85 years old with acute or convalescent COVID-19. V gene TRBV29-1 combines with J gene TRBJ2-5; the match to TRBD2 covers 13 bases. The CDR3 region is CSVDGLAGVQETQYF. CDR3 coding DNA: TGCAGCGTTGACGGACTAGCGGGAGTCCAAGAGACCCAGTACTTC. The full variable domain, its missing parts supplied by reference TRBV29-1 and TRBJ2-5, is SAVISQKPSRDICQRGTSLTIQCQVDSQVTMMFWYRQQPGQSLTLIATANQGSEATYESGFVIDKFPISRPNLTFSTLTVSNMSPEDSSIYLCSVDGLAGVQETQYFGPGTRLLVL.